A single sample is the source of the 15 T cell receptor beta chains below, sequenced in a study of OX40 agonist ivuxolimab in advanced cancers. Clones were read by immunoSEQ multiplex PCR, and TCRdb kept only the in-frame ones, dropping some. This table has 55,000 to 80,000 clones, under 95% appearing once. The sequenced sample was CD4+ or CD8+ T cells sorted from blood, obtained in a trial of the OX40 agonist ivuxolimab. The receptors were gathered from an adult with an advanced solid tumor such as melanoma, head and neck, liver or kidney cancer.

V usage is TRBV6-6 and J usage is TRBJ1-2; D unresolved. The CDR3 has 15 residues. Trimming took 7 bases from V and 1 from J, leaving 16 bases between them. Germline V gives CDR1 MNHNY, CDR2 SVGAGI (reference sequence). The CDR3 spells CASTSDADLNYGYTF. The CDR3 DNA is TGTGCCAGCACTTCCGATGCAGACCTTAACTATGGCTACACCTTC.

This chain connects TRBV11-2 to TRBJ2-1, with TRBD1 identical over 8 bases. The V and J ends lost 5 bases and 5 bases, in that order; junction bases with no gene match: 5. CDR3 length: 14 residues. Per germline, CDR1 SGHAT and CDR2 FQNNGV. The CDR3 protein is CASSPWTGNNEQFF. The CDR3 DNA sequence: TGTGCCAGCAGCCCCTGGACAGGGAACAATGAGCAGTTCTTC.

The chain recombines TRBV19 with TRBJ2-2, with D tentatively TRBD2 (5 bases). V lost 6 bases, J lost 4 bases, and 9 bases lay in between. This CDR3 region has 13 residues. Germline values: CDR1 LNHDA, CDR2 SQIVND (reference sequence). As DNA, the CDR3 is TGTGCCAGTAGCAAACGGGGCACCGGGGAGCTGTTTTTT. Its translation: CASSKRGTGELFF.

The V gene is TRBV13, the J gene TRBJ2-7; tentative D call: TRBD2 (6 bases). This CDR3 spans 14 amino acids. Germline assignment: CDR1 PRHDT and CDR2 FYEKMQ (reference sequence). V lost 5 bases and J lost 2, with 13 bases in between. The CDR3 region is CASSHRDLPYEQYF. In nucleotides, the CDR3 is TGTGCCAGCAGCCACCGGGACTTACCCTACGAGCAGTACTTC. The variable domain in full, with the rest retrieved from reference TRBV13 and TRBJ2-7, is AAGVIQSPRHLIKEKRETATLKCYPIPRHDTVYWYQQGPGQDPQFLISFYEKMQSDKGSIPDRFSAQQFSDYHSELNMSSLELGDSALYFCASSHRDLPYEQYFGPGTRLTVT.

The chain couples TRBV5-1 to TRBJ2-2; maybe TRBD1 (6 bases). Germline loops: CDR1 SGHRS, CDR2 YFSETQ. Trimming left V 5 bases short and J 1 base short, with 15 bases between. The CDR3 extends over 16 amino acids. CDR3 region: CASRVFVTGNTGELFF. The CDR3 DNA follows: TGCGCCAGCAGAGTATTCGTGACAGGGAACACCGGGGAGCTGTTTTTT.

The chain joins TRBV29-1 to TRBJ2-3; 11 bases align to TRBD2. This CDR3 spans 14 amino acids. V gave up 7 bases and J gave up 3 bases; unmatched junction bases: 6. Germline loops: CDR1 SQVTM, CDR2 ANQGSEA. DNA for the CDR3: TGCAGCGCCGTAGCGGGGGGGCTGACAGATACGCAGTATTTT. It is translated as CSAVAGGLTDTQYF.

V is TRBV6-5 and J is TRBJ1-2, with TRBD1 identical over 7 bases. Germline V gene data show CDR1 as MNHEY and CDR2 as SVGAGI. J gave up 7 bases and V 6 bases, and 11 bases lay outside the gene matches. This CDR3 comprises 14 residues. Here the CDR3 DNA reads TGTGCCAGCAGCCGCGGAGGGGACAGTCTTGGCTACACCTTC. Its protein product is CASSRGGDSLGYTF.

The chain joins TRBV6-5 to TRBJ1-2; D gene unclear. The V and J ends lost 7 bases and 2 bases respectively, with 14 bases between them. Germline V gene sequence: CDR1 MNHEY, CDR2 SVGAGI. The CDR3 runs 14 residues. CDR3 loop: CASKISEQNYGYTF. The CDR3 coding sequence is TGTGCCAGCAAAATCTCCGAGCAAAACTATGGCTACACCTTC.

The rearrangement joins TRBV5-1 to TRBJ2-3, with D unresolved. V lost 0 bases, J lost 4 bases, and 9 bases lay in between. Germline CDR1 is SGHRS and CDR2 is YFSETQ. CDR3 size: 14 residues. The CDR3 DNA is TGCGCCAGCAGCTTGGAACAGTTCTCAGATACGCAGTATTTT. Amino acid sequence: CASSLEQFSDTQYF.

This rearrangement joins TRBV10-1 to TRBJ2-1; TRBD2 aligns across 9 bases. The CDR3 length is 15 residues. Germline CDR1 WNHNN, CDR2 SYGVQD (reference sequence). The V segment lost 2 bases and the J segment 6 bases; nucleotides outside the gene matches: 5. The CDR3 nucleotides read TGCGCCAGCAGTGAGAGCGGGGGGTCTCTCAATGAGCAGTTCTTC. The encoded protein is CASSESGGSLNEQFF.

This CDR3 reads CASRGLARNEQFF. The DNA of the CDR3 is TGTGCCAGTAGGGGACTAGCGAGGAATGAGCAGTTCTTC. The V call is TRBV19, the J call TRBJ2-1; 10 nucleotides match TRBD2. V dropped 6 bases and J dropped 7; count of bases not matched to a gene: 3. The length of the CDR3 is 13 residues. Germline V gene sequence: CDR1 LNHDA, CDR2 SQIVND (reference sequence).

A remark on this clone: The junction does not match germline at one end; this may be a read error. This rearrangement joins TRBV7-9 to TRBJ1-1, with D possibly TRBD1 on 6 matching bases. Germline-derived CDR1 and CDR2 are SEHNR and FQNEAQ (reference sequence). This CDR3 comprises 14 residues. The CDR3 sequence: CASRLGGLGTEAFF. CDR3 DNA sequence: TGTGCCAGCAGATTAGGGGGGTTGGGCACTGAAGCTTTCTTT.

The rearrangement joins TRBV10-3 to TRBJ2-5; maybe TRBD2 (6 bases). The CDR3 contains 14 residues. From germline, CDR1 is ENHRY and CDR2 SYGVKD. Trimming took off 11 bases at V and 1 base at J, with 17 bases between the two ends. CDR3 loop: CAGGSGGAQETQYF. The DNA for the CDR3 is TGTGCCGGGGGGTCGGGCGGGGCCCAAGAGACCCAGTACTTC.

V usage is TRBV19 and J usage is TRBJ1-5; D is unresolved. From germline, CDR1 is LNHDA and CDR2 SQIVND (reference sequence). This CDR3 is 12 amino acids long. V was pared by 6 bases and J by 3 bases, with 6 bases between. The CDR3 region is CASSFHNQPQHF. The CDR3 bases are TGTGCCAGTAGCTTTCACAATCAGCCCCAGCATTTT. Looking up the rest from reference TRBV19 and TRBJ1-5 gives the full variable domain: DGGITQSPKYLFRKEGQNVTLSCEQNLNHDAMYWYRQDPGQGLRLIYYSQIVNDFQKGDIAEGYSVSREKKESFPLTVTSAQKNPTAFYLCASSFHNQPQHFGDGTRLSIL.

The chain employs TRBV9 and TRBJ2-6, with 8 positions matching TRBD1. V shed 0 bases, J shed 2 bases, and the junction held 13 bases outside the gene matches. This CDR3 contains 20 residues. CDR1 and CDR2 from the germline V gene are SGDLS and YYNGEE. CDR3 amino acids: CASSVDGGQGVRAGANVLTF. The DNA for the CDR3 is TGTGCCAGCAGCGTAGACGGCGGACAGGGAGTAAGGGCTGGGGCCAACGTCCTGACTTTC.